These 22 T cell receptor beta chains originate from one sample sequenced in a study of graft-versus-host responses after intestinal transplantation. TCRdb's table, derived via immunoSEQ multiplex PCR, lists solely in-frame clones and lacks some. Here the sample spans tens of thousands of clones, 90% to 95% being singletons. The material sequenced was PBMCs, taken around 27 months after a first intestinal transplant, on the day of a second. These receptors originate from a human patient who received an intestinal transplant, so some T cells may come from the graft donor.

The chain joins TRBV27 to TRBJ1-5, with D hard to call. The V and J ends lost 6 bases and 2 bases respectively, with 5 bases between them. CDR1 is MNHEY, CDR2 SMNVEV, per germline (reference sequence). The CDR3 spans 12 residues. The CDR3 DNA reads TGTGCCAGCAGGGGTGGCAATCAGCCCCAGCATTTT. It yields the protein CASRGGNQPQHF.

The chain couples TRBV6-5 to TRBJ2-4; the D call may be TRBD1 or TRBD2 (7 bases each). The CDR3 sequence is 14 residues long. Germline CDR1 is MNHEY and CDR2 is SVGAGI. With 4 bases removed from V and 8 bases from J, the gap between germline ends came to 15 bases. In nucleotides, the CDR3 is TGTGCCAGCAGTTTCGGACAGGCGGGGGACATTCAGTACTTC. Its translation: CASSFGQAGDIQYF.

The genes are TRBV7-3 and TRBJ2-7; 10 bases fit TRBD1. CDR1 is SGHTA and CDR2 is FQGTGA in the germline V gene. V trimming: 3 bases; J trimming: 7 bases; junction bases outside the gene matches: 6. This CDR3 comprises 14 residues. The CDR3 region has the DNA TGTGCCAGCAGCTTTAGACAGGGGGCAGGTGAGCAGTACTTC. Translating it yields CASSFRQGAGEQYF.

This clone was found once. The gene calls are TRBV25-1 and TRBJ2-1; the D gene is possibly TRBD1 (5 bases). Trimming stripped 3 bases from V and 12 bases from J, with 12 bases between. CDR1 and CDR2 (germline): MGHDK, SYGVNS. CDR3 length equals 12 residues. This CDR3 reads CASSERQGVQFF. DNA of the CDR3: TGTGCCAGCAGTGAGCGCCAAGGGGTGCAGTTCTTC.

The rearrangement links TRBV12-5 to TRBJ2-1; the match to TRBD2 covers 11 bases. CDR3 length: 13 residues. CDR1 is LGHNT and CDR2 is FRNRAP in the germline V gene. V shed 1 base, J shed 16 bases, and the junction held 6 bases outside the gene matches. The CDR3 DNA is TGTGCTAGTGGTTTGGATAGCGGGAGGGCCCAATTCTTC. It yields the protein CASGLDSGRAQFF.

This chain joins TRBV6-6 and TRBJ1-2; no clear D. The CDR3 extends over 13 amino acids. Trimming took off 2 bases at V and 1 base at J, with 5 bases between the two ends. The germline V gene has CDR1 MNHNY and CDR2 SVGAGI (reference sequence). The CDR3 bases are TGTGCCAGCAGTTACAGGGATAACTATGGCTACACCTTC. It encodes CASSYRDNYGYTF.

The rearrangement joins TRBV18 to TRBJ1-6; D gene unclear. CDR1 is KGHSH and CDR2 is LQKENI in the germline V gene. This CDR3 has 14 residues. V was shortened by 1 base and J by 6 bases, with 7 bases between the two germline ends. The CDR3 protein is CASSPLQTNSPLHF. CDR3 DNA sequence: TGTGCCAGCTCACCACTACAGACTAATTCACCCCTCCACTTT.

The J gene is TRBJ2-1, the V gene TRBV14, with 8 positions matching TRBD2. The CDR3 is 17 residues long. J lost 6 bases, V lost 1 base, and 11 bases had no gene match. Germline loops: CDR1 SGHDN, CDR2 FVKESK. The CDR3 DNA reads as TGTGCCAGCAGCCAAGCGGGACTAGGGTTCCTCGGCAATGAGCAGTTCTTC. As protein: CASSQAGLGFLGNEQFF.

V gene TRBV10-3 combines with J gene TRBJ1-2; 10 bases match TRBD1. CDR1 ENHRY and CDR2 SYGVKD come from the germline V gene. This CDR3 contains 16 residues. V dropped 3 bases and J dropped 2; count of bases not matched to a gene: 6. The CDR3 coding sequence is TGTGCCATCAGTGACCCCGGACAGGGGGGCAACTATGGCTACACCTTC. Amino acid sequence: CAISDPGQGGNYGYTF.

This clone was seen only once. Different DNA sequences within this sample yield the same CDR3. The chain joins TRBV4-1 to TRBJ1-1, with D possibly matching TRBD1 (5 bases). The CDR3 extends over 17 amino acids. Trimming removed 1 base from V and 1 base from J, with 16 bases in between. CDR1 and CDR2 from the germline V gene are MGHRA and YSYEKL. CDR3 bases: TGCGCCAGCAGCCAAGGGTTAGGTGGCAGGGCGAACACTGAAGCTTTCTTT. Translating it yields CASSQGLGGRANTEAFF.

V and J are TRBV11-2 and TRBJ2-7; possibly TRBD1 or TRBD2 for D (6 bases each). The CDR3 consists of 14 residues. The germline CDR1 and CDR2 sequences are SGHAT and FQNNGV. V lost 4 bases and J 7 bases, leaving 17 bases between the germline ends. The CDR3 protein is CASSSAPGGGEQYF. CDR3 in DNA: TGTGCCAGCAGCTCAGCCCCTGGAGGGGGGGAGCAGTACTTC.

The chain employs TRBV9 and TRBJ2-1; 8 nucleotides align to TRBD2. Trimming cost V 0 bases and J 15 bases; bases outside gene matches: 8. The CDR3 covers 13 residues. Germline assignment: CDR1 SGDLS and CDR2 YYNGEE. CDR3 residues: CASSVDQAGELFF. The DNA for the CDR3 is TGTGCCAGCAGCGTAGATCAAGCGGGAGAATTGTTCTTC.

The chain recombines TRBV6-1 with TRBJ1-1, with no clear D. Germline CDR1 reads MNHNS; CDR2 reads SASEGT. The CDR3 contains 13 residues. Trimming took off 5 bases at V and 6 bases at J, with 13 bases between the two ends. The CDR3 DNA is TGTGCCAGCAGTTCACCCGCCCGGGCTGAAGCTTTCTTT. The encoded protein is CASSSPARAEAFF.

The gene calls are TRBV11-2 and TRBJ2-1; TRBD1 matches 9 bases. Germline CDR1 and CDR2: SGHAT and FQNNGV. V lost 9 bases to trimming and J lost 1 base; unmatched junction nucleotides: 4. This CDR3 contains 14 residues. The CDR3 coding sequence is TGTGCCAGGGGGGACAGGGCATCCTACAATGAGCAGTTCTTC. Residues: CARGDRASYNEQFF.

This clone was counted a single time. The chain couples TRBV7-6 to TRBJ2-5, with a weak D call TRBD1 (6 bases). V dropped 3 bases and J dropped 3 bases, with 17 bases sitting between them. This CDR3 contains 16 residues. Germline-derived CDR1 and CDR2 are SGHVS and FNYEAQ. CDR3 residues: CASSLFLGAGEETQYF. In DNA, the CDR3 is TGTGCCAGCAGCTTGTTTCTCGGGGCAGGGGAAGAGACCCAGTACTTC.

Details on this clone: Other nucleotide sequences from this sample produce the same CDR3. The chain couples TRBV6-6 to TRBJ2-3, with 8 positions matching TRBD2. V lost 6 bases to trimming and J lost 2 bases; unmatched junction nucleotides: 10. Germline CDR1 reads MNHNY; CDR2 reads SVGAGI (reference sequence). The CDR3 sequence is 16 residues long. Here the CDR3 reads CASSSTLAGYTDTQYF. CDR3 DNA: TGTGCCAGCAGCTCGACCTTAGCGGGATACACAGATACGCAGTATTTT.

The chain links TRBV29-1 to TRBJ2-7; no clear D. Germline CDR1 reads SQVTM; CDR2 reads ANQGSEA. This CDR3 has 13 residues. V lost 7 bases to trimming and J lost 5 bases, with 18 bases between them. In DNA, the CDR3 is TGCAGCGCCTCCCCGGGTGAAAGGAACGAGCAGTACTTC. This encodes CSASPGERNEQYF.

This chain links TRBV27 with TRBJ2-2; TRBD1 agrees at 8 bases. Per germline, CDR1 MNHEY and CDR2 SMNVEV (reference sequence). CDR3 length equals 16 residues. J lost 7 bases, V lost 6 bases, and 13 bases had no gene match. CDR3 in DNA: TGTGCCAGCAGAGATGGACAGGGAAGTTTTGGCGGGGAGCTGTTTTTT. Its protein product is CASRDGQGSFGGELFF.

CDR3 in DNA: TGTGCCATCAGTGAACGCAGGGGTGAGCAGCCCCAGCATTTT. Translation gives CAISERRGEQPQHF. This chain connects TRBV10-3 to TRBJ1-5; D possibly corresponds to TRBD1 (6 bases). Trimming took 3 bases from V and 7 from J, leaving 13 bases between them. This CDR3 has 14 amino acids. The germline V gene has CDR1 ENHRY and CDR2 SYGVKD.

The chain is built from TRBV10-3 and TRBJ1-5; D unclear. V shed 4 bases and J shed 4 bases, with 5 bases lying between them. Germline-derived CDR1 and CDR2 are ENHRY and SYGVKD. The CDR3 loop spans 12 amino acids. The DNA for the CDR3 is TGTGCCATCAGTGTCGGGAATCAGCCCCAGCATTTT. Translation gives CAISVGNQPQHF.

This CDR3 is CASSSRGFTGELFF. In nucleotides, the CDR3 is TGTGCCAGCAGCTCGCGAGGGTTCACCGGGGAGCTGTTTTTT. The V and J genes are TRBV6-1 and TRBJ2-2, with a tentative D call TRBD2 (5 bases). In germline, CDR1 is MNHNS, CDR2 SASEGT. V lost 6 bases and J lost 4, with 12 bases in between. The CDR3 loop spans 14 amino acids.

In its sample, this clone was seen once. The rearrangement uses TRBV28 and TRBJ2-5; 9 bases map to TRBD2. This CDR3 comprises 14 residues. Germline values: CDR1 MDHEN, CDR2 SYDVKM. V shed 5 bases, J shed 5 bases, and the junction held 6 bases outside the gene matches. The CDR3 is CASSGTSPVETQYF. The CDR3 DNA sequence: TGTGCCAGCAGTGGGACTAGCCCTGTGGAGACCCAGTACTTC.